This T cell receptor beta chain originates from a study of Ad26.COV2.S vaccination and SARS-CoV-2 variants listed by TCRdb under 2021. Notes on the research overall: Donors in the vaccine arm were drawn from COV1001, a multicentre, randomized, double-blind, placebo-controlled phase I-IIa trial testing Ad26.COV2.S in healthy adults. Sequencing of the TCRbeta repertoire served to evaluate the specificity and breadth of SARS-CoV-2-reactive T cell receptors following Ad26.COV2.S vaccination. Ad26.COV2.S was administered intramuscularly at a dose of 5x10^10 or 1x10^11 viral particles, either as one shot or as two shots given 56 days apart. A total of 32 samples were included in the TCR-sequenced set, comprising some 20 Ad26.COV2.S vaccine recipients, 5 placebo recipients and 8 SARS-CoV-2 convalescent individuals. Trial participants were randomized into five groups of five: low-dose or high-dose Ad26.COV2.S given once or twice, or placebo on both occasions. Blinding of investigators to trial group allocation was maintained during experiments and outcome assessment.

Comment on this clone: Its cognate antigen has yet to be identified. Base qualities were left out, and no much larger clone turns up one base away.

Relative to germline, V is missing 6 bases and J is missing 2 bases, with 14 bases of the junction outside any gene match. From the cysteine up to the phenylalanine, the CDR3 has a length of 18 residues. The kept DNA is CDR3 alone, 54 bases in frame from the first base. CDR1 and CDR2 are read off the germline V gene (reference sequence) as LNHDA and SQIVND. General study outcomes and caveats: The authors noted that the TCR breadth and depth analyses may have underestimated total T cell responses. Vaccine and placebo recipients had similar non-spike TCR breadth, a finding consistent with the vaccine containing only spike. After vaccination, spike-specific CD8+ and CD4+ T cell responses were reported to show substantial breadth. Ad26.COV2.S recipients had higher spike-specific TCR breadth than placebo recipients (P = 0.0014). The study lacked the statistical power to compare responses across vaccine doses or regimens.

The treatment or condition label, read with the paper, signifies: roughly 20 received Ad26.COV2.S at low or high dose, single or two shots; several received placebo; per-sample allocation not given. For vaccine and placebo recipients, repertoires were sequenced using samples collected on day 63 after the first injection. Between 29 July and 7 August 2020, Cohort 1b enrolled fewer than 30 adults aged 18-55 years at one site in Boston, USA. Ad26.COV2.S consisted of a replication-incompetent adenovirus type 26 vector by which a prefusion-stabilized SARS-CoV-2 spike protein from the original Wuhan strain was expressed. The immunoSEQ Assay was used to sequence TCRbeta CDR3 regions. After extraction, genomic DNA underwent amplification by bias-controlled multiplex PCR, followed by high-throughput sequencing. In the original analysis: To quantify the absolute abundance of every unique TCRbeta CDR3 region, sequences were collapsed and filtered. T cell fraction was estimated by normalizing TCRbeta template counts to usable DNA, which was measured by amplifying reference genes present in all nucleated cells. Repertoire TCRs were annotated as SARS-CoV-2-specific when V gene, CDR3 amino acid sequence and J gene were exactly matched to a known reactive TCR set. The reference SARS-CoV-2 TCR set came from MIRA and was filtered for enrichment in COVID-19-positive ImmuneCODE repertoires, removing public or cross-reactive TCRs. Using the MIRA antigens, annotated TCRs were further analysed by specific ORF or by position within an ORF. Depth was the summed frequency of annotated unique rearrangements, while breadth was defined as annotated unique rearrangements over total unique productive rearrangements. TCR breadth was compared between groups using two-sided Wilcoxon rank-sum tests. TCRdb provides this immuneACCESS table in a form limited to in-frame rearrangements. Some clones are lacking; in checked studies, under half of them reflect an unresolved V gene, and why the rest are absent is not known. V and J calls and clone size are given by that table; D and trimming were obtained from the DNA. The sample has about 460,000 clones on record, 70% to 90% of them singletons. Of the sample, under 2% is held by the ten largest clones.

This specimen was peripheral blood, taken in a trial of Ad26.COV2.S vaccine versus placebo. The chain is encoded by TRBV19 joined to TRBJ2-3; 10 nucleotides in the junction match TRBD2. The clonotype was recovered from a person between 18 and 65 years old who received the Ad26.COV2.S COVID-19 vaccine or a placebo. The CDR3 loop reads CASSPFLVAGGYTDTQYF. The nucleotide sequence is TGTGCCAGTAGCCCCTTCTTGGTAGCGGGGGGTTACACAGATACGCAGTATTTT.